These 32 T cell receptor beta chains came from one sample sequenced in a study of blood T cells in healthy people across ages. Combining a sample-barcoded 5' primer with a J-beta primer mix, a second PCR ran for roughly 6 to 11 cycles. MiXCR, applied by TCRdb to the 5' RACE reads, yields one record per CDR3 protein. Among more than 800,000 distinct CDR3 sequences listed, about 30% were seen once. The sample taken for sequencing was blood. The receptors derive from an elderly woman in good health.

Comment on this clonotype: A read error may explain this, as a much larger clone is one base away. The rearrangement uses TRBV30 and TRBJ2-7; TRBD2 is a possible D gene (7 bases). Deletions cut 2 bases from V and 12 bases from J, with 23 bases between. The CDR3 runs to 14 residues. Germline assignment: CDR1 GTSNPN and CDR2 SVGIG (reference sequence). The CDR3 reads CAWSRGGQGETRYF. CDR3 bases: TGTGCCTGGAGTAGGGGGGGCCAGGGAGAGACCCGGTACTTC.

Ten or more counts support this clonotype. The chain employs TRBV20-1 and TRBJ1-5; unclear D gene. The CDR3 loop spans 14 amino acids. The V and J ends lost 6 bases and 0 bases respectively, with 12 bases between them. Germline V gene lookup returns CDR1 DFQATT and CDR2 SNEGSKA (reference sequence). The CDR3: CSARPGGSNQPQHF. The DNA of the CDR3 is TGCAGTGCCCGCCCCGGAGGTAGCAATCAGCCCCAGCATTTT.

Comments on this clonotype: A much larger clonotype is one base distant, so this may be a read error. The rearrangement uses TRBV5-1 and TRBJ2-1, with no clear D. The CDR3 extends over 14 amino acids. Germline V lookup: CDR1 SGHRS, CDR2 YFSETQ. V lost 1 base and J lost 8, with 13 bases in between. CDR3 in amino acids: CASSLSEANDEQFF. The DNA of the CDR3 is TGCGCCAGCAGCTTGTCTGAGGCGAACGATGAGCAGTTCTTC.

Ten or more counts support this clonotype. This rearrangement joins TRBV7-2 to TRBJ1-2; the match to TRBD1 covers 7 bases. The ends lost 10 bases at V and 4 bases at J; junction bases unmatched: 6. Germline-derived CDR1 and CDR2 are SGHTA and FQGNSA. The CDR3 runs to 12 residues. The CDR3 protein is CATRGVSYGYTF. The CDR3, as DNA: TGTGCCACCAGGGGGGTTTCCTATGGCTACACCTTC.

The rearrangement links TRBV20-1 to TRBJ1-4; TRBD1 is a possible D gene (6 bases). With 6 bases removed from V and 3 bases from J, the gap between germline ends came to 11 bases. The CDR3 spans 13 residues. Germline values: CDR1 DFQATT, CDR2 SNEGSKA (reference sequence). The CDR3 region has the DNA TGCAGTGCACCGGACAGCCCTAATGAAAAACTGTTTTTT. This sequence encodes CSAPDSPNEKLFF.

This clonotype was seen ten or more times. V is TRBV29-1 and J is TRBJ2-5; unclear D gene. Looked up from germline, CDR1 is SQVTM and CDR2 is ANQGSEA. The CDR3 is 9 amino acids. Trimming took off 4 bases at V and 7 bases at J, with 4 bases between the two ends. The CDR3 sequence is CSVGATQYF. DNA for the CDR3: TGCAGCGTTGGAGCGACCCAGTACTTC.

This clonotype came up a few times. Possible read error: a much larger clone is one base away. The chain recombines TRBV20-1 with TRBJ2-7; 7 bases map to TRBD2. J was trimmed by 7 bases and V by 0 bases; bases with no gene match: 9. The V gene's germline CDR1 is DFQATT and CDR2 SNEGSKA (reference sequence). CDR3 length: 14 amino acids. CDR3 nucleotide sequence: TGCAGTGCTAGAGATGGAGCGGGGATGGGTGAGCAGTACTTC. This encodes CSARDGAGMGEQYF.

As for this clonotype: This may be a read error, as it is one base from a much larger clone. CDR3 residues: CSVRFGATSTDTQYF. CDR3 DNA: TGCAGTGTTAGATTTGGCGCGACAAGCACAGATACGCAGTATTTT. The rearrangement joins TRBV20-1 to TRBJ2-3; unclear D gene. CDR3 length: 15 residues. CDR1 and CDR2 from the germline V gene are DFQATT and SNEGSKA (reference sequence).

This clonotype has at least ten counts. The chain combines TRBV7-2 with TRBJ2-7; TRBD2 matches at 11 bases. The CDR3 is 15 residues long. Germline values: CDR1 SGHTA, CDR2 FQGNSA. With V trimmed by 4 bases and J by 4 bases, 6 bases remained unmatched. The CDR3 loop reads CASSSPLAGGYEQYF. The DNA of the CDR3 is TGTGCCAGCAGCTCCCCCCTAGCGGGGGGTTACGAGCAGTACTTC.

This clonotype appeared a few times. The chain joins TRBV20-1 to TRBJ1-2; perhaps TRBD1 as D (6 bases). V was pared by 1 base and J by 2 bases, with 11 bases between. CDR3 length equals 14 residues. CDR1 is DFQATT and CDR2 is SNEGSKA in the germline V gene (reference sequence). The CDR3 coding sequence is TGCAGTGCTAGAGGGGGGGCAGAAAACTATGGCTACACCTTC. Protein: CSARGGAENYGYTF.

Only a few counts were recorded for this clonotype. The chain links TRBV7-9 to TRBJ1-5; 8 bases fit TRBD1. Germline V gene sequence: CDR1 SEHNR, CDR2 FQNEAQ (reference sequence). V lost 5 bases, J lost 1 base, and 7 bases stayed unmatched. CDR3 length: 16 residues. The CDR3 nucleotides are TGTGCCAGCAGCAAGCAGGGGGCTAGGAGCAATCAGCCCCAGCATTTT. It specifies CASSKQGARSNQPQHF.

This clonotype turned up a few times. A read error may produce the germline difference seen at one junction end. The rearrangement links TRBV5-5 to TRBJ2-7, with 9 bases lining up with TRBD1. This CDR3 has 15 residues. Per the germline V gene, CDR1 is SGHKS and CDR2 is YYEKEE (reference sequence). The CDR3 bases are TGTGCCAGCAGCATCCGACAGGGGGGCTCCTACGGGCAGTACTTC. This codes for CASSIRQGGSYGQYF.

This clonotype occurred a few times. The V and J genes are TRBV30 and TRBJ2-5; 8 bases agree with TRBD1. Per germline, CDR1 GTSNPN and CDR2 SVGIG (reference sequence). The CDR3 is 15 residues long. Trimming cost V 3 bases and J 5 bases; bases outside gene matches: 11. CDR3 protein: CAWSVATGESETQYF. The CDR3 DNA sequence: TGTGCCTGGAGCGTAGCGACAGGGGAATCTGAGACCCAGTACTTC.

The chain has TRBV12-3 or TRBV12-4 and TRBJ2-3, with TRBD1 matching 7 bases. With V trimmed by 6 bases and J by 2 bases, 11 bases remained unmatched. The CDR3 totals 16 residues. The CDR3 coding sequence is TGTGCCAGCAGCTCTCAGCACAGGGGCCTCACAGATACGCAGTATTTT. Encoded protein: CASSSQHRGLTDTQYF.

Comment on this clonotype: A clone one base away is much larger, so this may be a read error. The rearrangement uses TRBV9 and TRBJ2-3; D is perhaps TRBD1 (5 bases). The CDR3 extends over 15 amino acids. CDR1 and CDR2 from the germline V gene are SGDLS and YYNGEE. V lost 10 bases, J lost 1 base, and 19 bases lay in between. This chain's CDR3 is CADRRNGAGTDTQYF. The DNA for the CDR3 is TGTGCCGACAGACGGAATGGCGCGGGCACAGATACGCAGTATTTT.

This clonotype was counted many times. The chain couples TRBV6-2 or TRBV6-3 to TRBJ2-5; 13 nucleotides align to TRBD2. J was trimmed by 4 bases and V by 7 bases; bases with no gene match: 6. The CDR3 is 15 amino acids. Germline lookup yields CDR1 MNHEY and CDR2 SVGEGT. In DNA form, the CDR3 reads TGTGCCAGCACCCCCGGACTAGCGGGGGTAGAGACCCAGTACTTC. The encoded protein is CASTPGLAGVETQYF.

The CDR3 coding sequence is TGTGCCAGCAGATCCGGGACAGGGGTCTTTAGCAATCAGCCCCAGCATTTT. Amino acid sequence: CASRSGTGVFSNQPQHF. This sequence joins TRBV7-2 and TRBJ1-5; the match to TRBD1 covers 10 bases. Germline V gives CDR1 SGHTA, CDR2 FQGNSA. This CDR3 comprises 17 residues. V lost 6 bases, J lost 0 bases, and 8 bases stayed unmatched. The variable domain in full, with the rest retrieved from reference TRBV7-2 and TRBJ1-5, is GAGVSQSPSNKVTEKGKDVELRCDPISGHTALYWYRQSLGQGLEFLIYFQGNSAPDKSGLPSDRFSAERTGGSVSTLTIQRTQQEDSAVYLCASRSGTGVFSNQPQHFGDGTRLSIL.

This clonotype occurred many times. V gene TRBV6-5 combines with J gene TRBJ2-2; D is perhaps TRBD2 (5 bases). CDR3 length equals 14 residues. Germline CDR1 reads MNHEY; CDR2 reads SVGAGI. V dropped 2 bases and J dropped 1 base, with 5 bases sitting between them. CDR3 nucleotide sequence: TGTGCCAGCAGTTACCGGGGGAACACCGGGGAGCTGTTTTTT. This sequence encodes CASSYRGNTGELFF.

This clonotype was observed many times. The chain carries TRBV10-3 and TRBJ2-1, with 11 nucleotides matching TRBD1. Germline V gene data show CDR1 as ENHRY and CDR2 as SYGVKD. V was clipped by 3 bases and J by 6 bases; unmatched bases: 10. The CDR3 has 17 amino acids. CDR3 DNA: TGTGCCATCAGTGAAACCACCGGGACAGGGGGGTCCAATGAGCAGTTCTTC. Translated: CAISETTGTGGSNEQFF.

The chain recombines TRBV11-3 with TRBJ2-1, with D uncertain. The V gene's germline CDR1 is SGHNT and CDR2 YENEEA. V gave up 5 bases and J gave up 5 bases, with 13 bases separating them. CDR3 length: 14 amino acids. Written as DNA, the CDR3 is TGTGCCAGCAGCCGACACATTACTAACAATGAGCAGTTCTTC. As protein: CASSRHITNNEQFF.

Regarding this clonotype: A much larger clone sits a single nucleotide away, making a read error possible. V and J are TRBV5-5 and TRBJ2-5; 8 nucleotides agree with TRBD2. CDR1 is SGHKS and CDR2 is YYEKEE in the germline V gene (reference sequence). This CDR3 region has 14 residues. J gave up 3 bases and V 3 bases, and 4 bases lay outside the gene matches. The CDR3 DNA follows: TGTGCCAGCAGCTGGATTAGCGGGGAAGAGACCCAGTACTTC. Its translation is CASSWISGEETQYF.

To note about this clonotype: Just one base apart from a much larger clone, this may be a read error. This chain connects TRBV28 to TRBJ2-7; 9 bases match TRBD1. The length of the CDR3 is 14 residues. J was trimmed by 6 bases and V by 4 bases; bases with no gene match: 7. Germline V gives CDR1 MDHEN, CDR2 SYDVKM. The DNA of the CDR3 is TGTGCCAGCAGTTACCGGGACAGGGACTGCGAGCAGTACTTC. It codes for CASSYRDRDCEQYF.

This clonotype appeared a few times. The genes are TRBV13 and TRBJ1-4; a possible D gene is TRBD1 (6 bases). This CDR3 contains 14 residues. Germline CDR1 and CDR2: PRHDT and FYEKMQ (reference sequence). V shed 5 bases and J shed 8 bases, with 15 bases lying between them. CDR3 residues: CASSQAGQGEKLFF. Written as DNA, the CDR3 is TGTGCCAGCAGCCAAGCGGGGCAGGGGGAAAAACTGTTTTTT.

This chain joins TRBV30 and TRBJ2-7; 8 nucleotides match TRBD1. The J call could be wrong; TRBJ2-5 is a better fit for the DNA end. The CDR3 length is 15 residues. The germline V gene encodes CDR1 GTSNPN and CDR2 SVGIG (reference sequence). The DNA for the CDR3 is TGTGCCTGGATTCGACAGGGGCTACACAGGGAGACCCAGTACTTC. Its translation: CAWIRQGLHRETQYF.

A word on this clonotype: One end of the junction fails to match germline, which may point to a read error. V is TRBV20-1 and J is TRBJ1-1; no clear D. CDR3 length: 14 amino acids. Germline V CDR1 and CDR2: DFQATT, SNEGSKA (reference sequence). In DNA, the CDR3 is TGCAGTACTAGAGTAGGACGTTCGGGGACTGAAGCTTTCTTT. It is translated as CSTRVGRSGTEAFF.

This clonotype was observed many times. The rearrangement uses TRBV7-6 and TRBJ2-5, with 12 bases fitting TRBD2. The CDR3 is made up of 15 amino acids. The junction had 6 bases not matched to a gene; V was cut back by 5 bases and J by 5 bases. Germline V lookup: CDR1 SGHVS, CDR2 FNYEAQ. The CDR3 nucleotides are TGTGCCAGCAGCGAAACCGGGACTAGCGGGGAGACCCAGTACTTC. The encoded protein is CASSETGTSGETQYF.

Points on this clonotype: A read error may be the cause here, since a much bigger clone is one base away. The V gene is TRBV4-3, the J gene TRBJ2-1; 9 bases match TRBD2. This CDR3 has 16 amino acids. Germline values: CDR1 LGHNA, CDR2 YSLEER. The DNA for the CDR3 is TGCGCCAACAGCCAAGATAGAGCGGGGGGCCATGATGAGCAGTTCTTC. The encoded protein is CANSQDRAGGHDEQFF.

The chain has TRBV6-2 or TRBV6-3 and TRBJ2-3, with 10 bases lining up with TRBD2. The trim removed 4 bases at V and 5 bases at J, leaving 3 bases unmatched. In germline, CDR1 is MNHEY, CDR2 SVGEGT. There are 14 residues in the CDR3. CDR3 amino acids: CASSSQRGGDTQYF. The CDR3 DNA reads as TGTGCCAGCAGTTCTCAGCGGGGGGGAGATACGCAGTATTTT.

In this sample, this clonotype turned up a few times. The CDR3 here is CSVAHSQAAYGYTF. The DNA of the CDR3 is TGCAGCGTCGCCCACTCTCAGGCGGCCTATGGCTACACCTTC. This chain connects TRBV29-1 to TRBJ1-2; unclear D gene. The germline V gene has CDR1 SQVTM and CDR2 ANQGSEA. V was trimmed by 6 bases and J by 4 bases, leaving 18 bases between them. The CDR3 extends over 14 amino acids.

This clonotype came up many times. This chain's CDR3 is CASSRTGTGAYEQYF. CDR3 bases: TGCGCCAGCAGCCGAACCGGGACAGGGGCCTACGAGCAGTACTTC. The chain carries TRBV4-3 and TRBJ2-7, with TRBD1 matching 10 bases. Germline lookup yields CDR1 LGHNA and CDR2 YSLEER. J gave up 2 bases and V 4 bases, and 5 bases lay outside the gene matches. The length of the CDR3 is 15 residues.

This clonotype has ten or more counts. CDR3 bases: TGTGCCAGCAGCTCACCAGGCGGGGTGGCTACAGATACGCAGTATTTT. The encoded protein is CASSSPGGVATDTQYF. The rearrangement joins TRBV6-5 to TRBJ2-3; a possible D gene is TRBD2 (6 bases). The V gene's germline CDR1 is MNHEY and CDR2 SVGAGI. Between the trimmed V and J ends, which lost 6 bases and 3 bases, there was a span of 19 bases. This CDR3 comprises 16 residues.

The chain uses TRBV6-6 and TRBJ1-4; no clear D gene. Trimming cost V 3 bases and J 8 bases, with 16 bases left between them. The germline V gene encodes CDR1 MNHNY and CDR2 SVGAGI (reference sequence). CDR3 size: 15 residues. The CDR3 loop reads CASSYSAGQKEKLFF. The CDR3 DNA follows: TGTGCCAGCAGTTATTCGGCCGGTCAAAAGGAAAAACTGTTTTTT.